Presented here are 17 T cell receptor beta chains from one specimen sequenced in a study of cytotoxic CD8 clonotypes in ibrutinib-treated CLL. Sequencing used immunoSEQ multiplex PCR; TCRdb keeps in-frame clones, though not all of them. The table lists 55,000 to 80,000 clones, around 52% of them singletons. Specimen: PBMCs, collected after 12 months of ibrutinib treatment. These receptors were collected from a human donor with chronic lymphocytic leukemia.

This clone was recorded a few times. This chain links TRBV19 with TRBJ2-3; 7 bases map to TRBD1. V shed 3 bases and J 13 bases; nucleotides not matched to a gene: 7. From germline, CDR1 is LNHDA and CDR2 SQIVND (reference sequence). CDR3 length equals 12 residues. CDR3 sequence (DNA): TGTGCCAGTAGTATGTCCCAGGGGGAAAAGTATTTT. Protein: CASSMSQGEKYF. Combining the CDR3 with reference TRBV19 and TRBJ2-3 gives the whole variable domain DGGITQSPKYLFRKEGQNVTLSCEQNLNHDAMYWYRQDPGQGLRLIYYSQIVNDFQKGDIAEGYSVSREKKESFPLTVTSAQKNPTAFYLCASSMSQGEKYFGPGTRLTVL.

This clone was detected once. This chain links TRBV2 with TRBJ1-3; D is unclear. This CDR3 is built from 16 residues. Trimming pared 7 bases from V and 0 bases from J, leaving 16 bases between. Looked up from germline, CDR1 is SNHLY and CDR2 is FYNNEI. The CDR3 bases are TGTGCCAGCATTGCGTGGACTCAGAGCTCTGGAAACACCATATATTTT. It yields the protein CASIAWTQSSGNTIYF.

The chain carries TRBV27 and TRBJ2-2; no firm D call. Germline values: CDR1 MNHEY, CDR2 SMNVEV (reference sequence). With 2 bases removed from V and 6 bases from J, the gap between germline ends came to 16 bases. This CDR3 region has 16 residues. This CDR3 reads CASSLKASRRAGELFF. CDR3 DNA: TGTGCCAGCAGTTTAAAGGCCAGCCGCCGGGCCGGGGAGCTGTTTTTT.

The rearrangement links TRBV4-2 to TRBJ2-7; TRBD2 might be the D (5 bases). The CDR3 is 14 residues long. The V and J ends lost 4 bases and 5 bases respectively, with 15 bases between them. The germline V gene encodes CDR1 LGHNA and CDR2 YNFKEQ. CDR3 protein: CASSLETGIDEQYV. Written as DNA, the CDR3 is TGTGCCAGCAGCCTCGAGACGGGAATAGACGAGCAGTACGTC.

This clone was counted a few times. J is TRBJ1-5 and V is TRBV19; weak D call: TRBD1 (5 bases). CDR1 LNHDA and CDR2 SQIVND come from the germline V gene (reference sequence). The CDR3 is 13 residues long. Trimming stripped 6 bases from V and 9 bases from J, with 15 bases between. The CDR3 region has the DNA TGTGCCAGTAGCACAGGCCTCGGATCGCCCCAGCATTTT. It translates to CASSTGLGSPQHF.

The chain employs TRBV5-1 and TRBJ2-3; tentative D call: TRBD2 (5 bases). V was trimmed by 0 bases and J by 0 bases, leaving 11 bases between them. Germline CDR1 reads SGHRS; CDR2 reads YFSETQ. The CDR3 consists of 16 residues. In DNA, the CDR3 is TGCGCCAGCAGCTTGGTAGGTAGGACTAGCACAGATACGCAGTATTTT. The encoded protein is CASSLVGRTSTDTQYF.

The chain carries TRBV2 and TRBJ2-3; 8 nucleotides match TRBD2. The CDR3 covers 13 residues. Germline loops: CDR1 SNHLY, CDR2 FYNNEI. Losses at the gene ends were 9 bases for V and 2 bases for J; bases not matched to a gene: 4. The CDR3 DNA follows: TGTGCCAGTCGGGGGGGATTCACAGATACGCAGTATTTT. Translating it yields CASRGGFTDTQYF.

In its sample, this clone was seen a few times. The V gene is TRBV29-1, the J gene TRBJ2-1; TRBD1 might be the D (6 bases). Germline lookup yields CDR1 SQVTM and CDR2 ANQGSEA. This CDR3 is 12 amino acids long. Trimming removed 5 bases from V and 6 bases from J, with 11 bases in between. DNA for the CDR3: TGCAGCGTTCGGCAGGGGAGCAATGAGCAGTTCTTC. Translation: CSVRQGSNEQFF.

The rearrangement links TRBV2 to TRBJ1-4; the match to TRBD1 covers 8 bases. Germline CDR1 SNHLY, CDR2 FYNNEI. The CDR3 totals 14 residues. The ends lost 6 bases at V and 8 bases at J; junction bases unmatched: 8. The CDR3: CASSSTGVREKLFF. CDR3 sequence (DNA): TGTGCCAGCAGCTCGACAGGGGTTCGGGAAAAACTGTTTTTT.

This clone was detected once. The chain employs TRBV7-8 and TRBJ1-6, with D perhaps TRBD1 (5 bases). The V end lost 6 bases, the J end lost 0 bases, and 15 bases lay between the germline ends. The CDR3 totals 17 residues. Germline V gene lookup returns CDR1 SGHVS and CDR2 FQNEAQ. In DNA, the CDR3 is TGTGCCAGCAGGCATCGGGGACCAAGCTCCTATAATTCACCCCTCCACTTT. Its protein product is CASRHRGPSSYNSPLHF. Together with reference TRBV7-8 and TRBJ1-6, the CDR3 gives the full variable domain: GAGVSQSPRYKVAKRGQDVALRCDPISGHVSLFWYQQALGQGPEFLTYFQNEAQLDKSGLPSDRFFAERPEGSVSTLKIQRTQQEDSAVYLCASRHRGPSSYNSPLHFGNGTRLTVT.

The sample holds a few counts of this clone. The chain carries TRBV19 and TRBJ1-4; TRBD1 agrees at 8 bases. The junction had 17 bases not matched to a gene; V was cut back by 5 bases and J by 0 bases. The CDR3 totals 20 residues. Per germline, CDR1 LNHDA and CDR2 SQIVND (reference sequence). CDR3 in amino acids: CASSPGWTGQKHPTNEKLFF. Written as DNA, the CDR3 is TGTGCCAGTAGTCCCGGCTGGACAGGGCAAAAGCACCCAACTAATGAAAAACTGTTTTTT.

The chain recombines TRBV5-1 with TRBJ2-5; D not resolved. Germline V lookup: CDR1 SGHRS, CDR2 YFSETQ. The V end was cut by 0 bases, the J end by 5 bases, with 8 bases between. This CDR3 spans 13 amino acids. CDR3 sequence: CASSLGSWETQYF. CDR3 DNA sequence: TGCGCCAGCAGCTTGGGGTCTTGGGAGACCCAGTACTTC.

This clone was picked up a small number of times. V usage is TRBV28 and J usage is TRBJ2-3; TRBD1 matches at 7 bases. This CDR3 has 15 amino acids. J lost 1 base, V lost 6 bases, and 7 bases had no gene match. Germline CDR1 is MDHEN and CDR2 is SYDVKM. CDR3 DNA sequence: TGTGCCAGCAGCGCCGGACAGGTGGGCACAGATACGCAGTATTTT. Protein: CASSAGQVGTDTQYF.

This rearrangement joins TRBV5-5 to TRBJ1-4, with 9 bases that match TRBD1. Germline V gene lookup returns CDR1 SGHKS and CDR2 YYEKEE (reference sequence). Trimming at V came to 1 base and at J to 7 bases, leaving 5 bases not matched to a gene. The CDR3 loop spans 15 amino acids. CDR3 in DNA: TGTGCCAGCAGCTTGTCGGGACAGGGATCTGAAAAACTGTTTTTT. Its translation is CASSLSGQGSEKLFF.

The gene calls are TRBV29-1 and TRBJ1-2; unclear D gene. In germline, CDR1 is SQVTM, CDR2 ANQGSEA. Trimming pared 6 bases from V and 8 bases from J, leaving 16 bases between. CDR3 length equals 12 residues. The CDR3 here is CSVPGELMGYTF. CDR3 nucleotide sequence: TGCAGCGTCCCAGGAGAGCTCATGGGCTACACCTTC.

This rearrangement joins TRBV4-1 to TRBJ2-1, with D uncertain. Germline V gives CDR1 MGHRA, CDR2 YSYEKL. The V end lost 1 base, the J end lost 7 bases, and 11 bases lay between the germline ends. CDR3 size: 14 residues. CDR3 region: CASSQVQPGNEQFF. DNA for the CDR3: TGCGCCAGCAGCCAAGTCCAGCCTGGAAATGAGCAGTTCTTC.

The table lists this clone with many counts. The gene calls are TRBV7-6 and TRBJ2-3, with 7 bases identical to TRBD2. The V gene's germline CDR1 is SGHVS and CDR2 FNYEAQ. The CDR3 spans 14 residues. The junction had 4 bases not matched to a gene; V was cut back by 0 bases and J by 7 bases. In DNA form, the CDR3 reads TGTGCCAGCAGCTTAGCGGGAGGGCACAATACGCAGTATTTT. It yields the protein CASSLAGGHNTQYF. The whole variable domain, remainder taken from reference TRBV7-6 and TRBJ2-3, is GAGVSQSPRYKVTKRGQDVALRCDPISGHVSLYWYRQALGQGPEFLTYFNYEAQQDKSGLPNDRFSAERPEGSISTLTIQRTEQRDSAMYRCASSLAGGHNTQYFGPGTRLTVL.